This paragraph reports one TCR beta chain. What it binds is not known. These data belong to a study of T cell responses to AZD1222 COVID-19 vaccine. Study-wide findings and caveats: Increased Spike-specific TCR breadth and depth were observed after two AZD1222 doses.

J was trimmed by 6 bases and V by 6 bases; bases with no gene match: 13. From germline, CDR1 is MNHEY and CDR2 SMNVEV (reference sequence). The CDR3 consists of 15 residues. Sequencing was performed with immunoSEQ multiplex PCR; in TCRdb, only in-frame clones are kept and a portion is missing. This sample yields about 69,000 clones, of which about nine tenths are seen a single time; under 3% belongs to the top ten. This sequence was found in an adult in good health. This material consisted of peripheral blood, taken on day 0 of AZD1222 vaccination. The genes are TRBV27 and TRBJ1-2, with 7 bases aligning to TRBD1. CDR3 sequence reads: CASRPLTGRGDGYTF. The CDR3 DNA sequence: TGTGCCAGCAGACCCTTGACAGGGCGGGGAGATGGCTACACCTTC.